The present T cell receptor (beta chain) was sequenced within a study of cytomegalovirus exposure and HLA in healthy donors. Study-level background: The same platform as the roughly 670 first-cohort repertoires was used for the 130 or so validation repertoires, a later analysis reported.

Looked up from germline, CDR1 is LNHNV and CDR2 is YYDKDF (reference sequence). This CDR3 is 13 amino acids long. V shed 8 bases and J shed 2 bases, with 10 bases lying between them. Data came from immunoSEQ multiplex PCR; TCRdb stores just in-frame clones and leaves some out. The sample shows hundreds of thousands of clones, roughly 90% of them seen only once. Donors were drawn from the 120-subject validation cohort, separate from the approximately 680-subject first cohort. The specimen was PBMCs. This sequence joins TRBV15 and TRBJ1-5, with D unclear. This TCR was sampled from a young woman in good health and CMV-seronegative. For the CDR3, the DNA is TGTGCCACCGAAGAGGGAGGCAATCAGCCCCAGCATTTT. Translating gives CATEEGGNQPQHF.